This TCR beta chain was found in a study of cytomegalovirus exposure and HLA in healthy donors. The overall study: According to later analysis, the same platform produced the 120 validation and under 700 first-cohort repertoires.

Study-level points and caveats: The authors enumerated 164 TCR beta chains as linked to cytomegalovirus. A later analysis found first-cohort TCR clusters tended to co-occur in the 95 to 150 validation repertoires.

On this clone: Its antigen is not identified.

Repertoires were generated with immunoSEQ multiplex PCR, while TCRdb's copy carries only in-frame clones and drops some. The sample carries some 73,000 clones, approximately 90% recorded once. The sample was PBMCs. The receptor was derived from a woman aged 18 to 35 in good health and CMV-seropositive.

The CDR3 spells CATSREFLSEQYF. The DNA of the CDR3 is TGTGCCACCAGCAGGGAGTTTTTATCCGAGCAGTACTTC. This rearrangement joins TRBV15 to TRBJ2-7, with D unresolved. V lost 3 bases, J lost 6 bases, and 12 bases lay in between. Germline V gene lookup returns CDR1 LNHNV and CDR2 YYDKDF (reference sequence). This CDR3 is 13 amino acids long.